These T cell receptor beta chains were read from a single sample in a study of blood T cells in healthy people across ages. TCRdb re-analysed the 5' RACE reads in MiXCR, keeping a single row per CDR3 protein. The sample records about 700,000 distinct CDR3 sequences, about 30% being singletons. The sequenced sample consisted of blood. These TCRs come from a woman older than 75 in good health. CDR3s include the opening cysteine and the closing phenylalanine or tryptophan. The order of the fields is D gene, clone size, J gene, V gene, CDR3 DNA, CDR3 protein. A D gene is named only where the DNA matches it firmly. Size is omitted from some rows. Given values are once, few, many or a class for expanded clones.

NA	many	TRBJ2-7	TRBV6-5	TGTGCCAGCAGAAGCCCCAGGCGCAGTGGGTACGAGCAGTACTTC	CASRSPRRSGYEQYF
NA	few	TRBJ2-2	TRBV6-6	TGTGCCAGCATCCAAAGGGTCAGGGGTGCCACCGGGGAGCTGTTTTTT	CASIQRVRGATGELFF
NA	NA	TRBJ1-2	TRBV11-2	TGTGCCAGCAGCGCCGGACGGCCGATTAACTATGACTACACCTTC	CASSAGRPINYDYTF
NA	NA	TRBJ1-3	TRBV6-2/TRBV6-3	TGTGCCAGCAATCGCGGCGTCGGTGGACAGGGAAACACCATATATTTT	CASNRGVGGQGNTIYF
TRBD1	once	TRBJ1-2	TRBV9	TGTGCCAGCAGCTTTCGGGACAGGGGAATCTATGGCTACACCTTC	CASSFRDRGIYGYTF
NA	many	TRBJ2-2	TRBV29-1	TGCAGCGTTGAAACGGGTAACACCGGGGAGCTGTTTTTT	CSVETGNTGELFF
NA	NA	TRBJ1-1	TRBV5-1	TGCGCCAGCAGCTTGACACAGGGATCGTCCAACACTGAAGCTTTCTTT	CASSLTQGSSNTEAFF
NA	few	TRBJ1-1	TRBV4-3	TGCGCCAGCAGCCAGGGAATACAGGGCGCTGAAGCTTTCTTT	CASSQGIQGAEAFF
TRBD2	NA	TRBJ2-5	TRBV5-1	TGCGCCAGCAGCTTGACTAGCGCGGGAGAGACCCGGTACTTC	CASSLTSAGETRYF
NA	many	TRBJ2-1	TRBV20-1	TGCAGTGCCACAGGGCGGGTGAGCTCCTACAATGAGCAGTTCTTC	CSATGRVSSYNEQFF
NA	once	TRBJ1-1	TRBV7-3	TGTGCCAGCAGCTTACTAGGGTATGATGAAGCTTTCTTT	CASSLLGYDEAFF
NA	many	TRBJ2-1	TRBV27	TGTGCCAGCAGTCCTCTTAGCGGAACAAGCTACAATGAGCAGTTCTTC	CASSPLSGTSYNEQFF
NA	many	TRBJ1-2	TRBV6-2/TRBV6-3	TGTGCCAGCAGCCCGGACCAGGCTTTAGGCTACACCTTC	CASSPDQALGYTF
NA	NA	TRBJ2-2	TRBV29-1	TGCAGCGCCGGTAACACCGGGGAGCTGTTTTTT	CSAGNTGELFF
TRBD2	many	TRBJ2-7	TRBV30	TGTGCCTGGACTAGCGGGGGAGTCAACGAGCAGTACTTC	CAWTSGGVNEQYF
TRBD1	NA	TRBJ2-1	TRBV7-9	TGTGCCAGCAGCTTAGCGCGAACAGGGACAGGGGGGTTCTTC	CASSLARTGTGGFF
TRBD1	NA	TRBJ2-3	TRBV2	TGTGCCAGCGGGGGACAGGGGTGGTCAGATACGCAGTATTTT	CASGGQGWSDTQYF
NA	few	TRBJ2-3	TRBV5-1	TGCGCCAGCAGCTTGAGGCCTCTAGGTCAGGCAGATACGCAGTATTTT	CASSLRPLGQADTQYF